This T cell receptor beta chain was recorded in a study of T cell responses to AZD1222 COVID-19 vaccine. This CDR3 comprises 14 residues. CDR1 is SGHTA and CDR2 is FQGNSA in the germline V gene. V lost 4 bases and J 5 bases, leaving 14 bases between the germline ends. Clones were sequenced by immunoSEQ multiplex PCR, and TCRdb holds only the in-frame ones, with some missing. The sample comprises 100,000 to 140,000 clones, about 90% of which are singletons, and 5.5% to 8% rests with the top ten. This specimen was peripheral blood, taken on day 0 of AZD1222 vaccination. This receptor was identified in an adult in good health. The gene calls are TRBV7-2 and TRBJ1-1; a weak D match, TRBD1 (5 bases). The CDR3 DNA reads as TGTGCCAGCAGCTCTAGCCCAGGGTCAACTGAAGCTTTCTTT. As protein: CASSSSPGSTEAFF.